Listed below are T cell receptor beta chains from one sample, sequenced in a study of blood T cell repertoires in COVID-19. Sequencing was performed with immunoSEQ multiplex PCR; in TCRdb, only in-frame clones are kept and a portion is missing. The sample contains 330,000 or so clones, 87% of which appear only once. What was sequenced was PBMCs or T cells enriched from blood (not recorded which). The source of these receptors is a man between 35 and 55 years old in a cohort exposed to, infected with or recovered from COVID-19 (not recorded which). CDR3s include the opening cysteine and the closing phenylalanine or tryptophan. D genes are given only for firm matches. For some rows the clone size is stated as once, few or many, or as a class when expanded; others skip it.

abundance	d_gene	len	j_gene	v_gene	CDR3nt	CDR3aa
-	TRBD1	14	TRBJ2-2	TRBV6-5	TGTGCCAGCTGTACGACAGGGGATACCGGGGAGCTGTTTTTT	CASCTTGDTGELFF
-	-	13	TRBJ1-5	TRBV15	TGTGCCACCAGCTCTACAGGGACTCAGCCCCAGCATTTT	CATSSTGTQPQHF
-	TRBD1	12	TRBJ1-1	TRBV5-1	TGCGCCAGCAGCTTACAGGGGGCCGAAGCTTTCTTT	CASSLQGAEAFF
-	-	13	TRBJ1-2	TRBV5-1	TGCGCCAGCAGCCCAGGGCCTTTAGATGGCTACACCTTC	CASSPGPLDGYTF
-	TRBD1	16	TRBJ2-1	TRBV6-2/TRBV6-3	TGTGCCAGCAGTAAGGGACAGGGGGTACCCTACAATGAGCAGTTCTTC	CASSKGQGVPYNEQFF
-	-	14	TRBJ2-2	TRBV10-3	TGTGCCATCAAACCCGGGACACTAACCGGGGAGCTGTTTTTT	CAIKPGTLTGELFF
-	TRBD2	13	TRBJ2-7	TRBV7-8	TGTGCCAGCAGCAGTAGCGGGACTTACGAGCAGTACTTC	CASSSSGTYEQYF
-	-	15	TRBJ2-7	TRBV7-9	TGTGCCAGCAGCTTAAGTAGGAGCCCGCAGAACGAGCAGTACTTC	CASSLSRSPQNEQYF
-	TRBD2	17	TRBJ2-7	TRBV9	TGTGCCAGCAGCGTCGCCCCAGGGACTAGCGTCTCCTACGAGCAGTACTTC	CASSVAPGTSVSYEQYF
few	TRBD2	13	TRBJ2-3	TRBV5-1	TGCGCCAGCAGCGCCGGGACTATAGATACGCAGTATTTT	CASSAGTIDTQYF
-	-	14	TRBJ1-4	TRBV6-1	TGTGCCAGCAGTGAAGGGACAGTTAATGAAAAACTGTTTTTT	CASSEGTVNEKLFF
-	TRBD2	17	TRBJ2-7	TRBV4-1	TGCGCCAGCAGCCAAGCCGTGACTAGCGGGAGTAAACACGAGCAGTACTTC	CASSQAVTSGSKHEQYF
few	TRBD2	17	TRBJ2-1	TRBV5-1	TGCGCCAGCAGCAGGACTAGCGGGATGTTCTCCTACAATGAGCAGTTCTTC	CASSRTSGMFSYNEQFF
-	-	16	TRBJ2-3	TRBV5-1	TGCGCCAGCAGCATAGGCCCGGGACTTGAGACCGATACGCAGTATTTT	CASSIGPGLETDTQYF
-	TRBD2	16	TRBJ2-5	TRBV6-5	TGTGCCAGCAGTTCACGGACTAGCGGGAGGGGGGAGACCCAGTACTTC	CASSSRTSGRGETQYF